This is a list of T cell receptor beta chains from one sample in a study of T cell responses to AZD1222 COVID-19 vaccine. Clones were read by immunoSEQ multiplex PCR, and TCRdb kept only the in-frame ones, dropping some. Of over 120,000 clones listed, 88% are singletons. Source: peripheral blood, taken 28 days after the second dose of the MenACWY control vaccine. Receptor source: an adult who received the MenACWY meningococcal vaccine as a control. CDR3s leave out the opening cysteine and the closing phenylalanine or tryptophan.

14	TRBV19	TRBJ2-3	ASSIILGGHGDTQY
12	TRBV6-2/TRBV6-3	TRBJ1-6	ASSYGQPGSPLH
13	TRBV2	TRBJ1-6	ASSAYLAVGSPLH
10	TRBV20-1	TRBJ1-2	SASTVNYGYT
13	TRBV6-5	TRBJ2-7	ASSYSPGPSYEQY
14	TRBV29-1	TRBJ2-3	SVVGVGGISTDTQY
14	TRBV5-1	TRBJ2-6	ASSLQATSGANVLT
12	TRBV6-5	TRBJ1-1	ASSFRSLSAEAF
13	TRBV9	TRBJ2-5	ASSDPGLTQETQY
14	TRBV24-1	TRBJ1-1	ATSDFRGDANTEAF